These 18 T cell receptor beta chains were all obtained from the same sample, sequenced in a study of T cell repertoires in cytomegalovirus infection. TCRdb re-analysed the reads in MiXCR, keeping a single row per CDR3 protein. This table holds some 450,000 distinct CDR3 sequences, roughly a third found once. The sequencing sample was made of PBMCs. The receptors derive from a human donor in good health (CMV status not recorded). Some clones in this sample may be carry-over from other donors' samples.

This clonotype was counted a few times. The rearrangement links TRBV19 to TRBJ2-1; 7 bases map to TRBD1. The CDR3 runs 15 residues. The germline CDR1 and CDR2 sequences are LNHDA and SQIVND (reference sequence). With 5 bases clipped from V and 4 bases from J, the junction kept 8 bases outside the gene matches. The CDR3 loop is CASSPGSGQYNEQFF. The CDR3 DNA follows: TGTGCCAGTAGTCCAGGTTCGGGACAGTACAATGAGCAGTTCTTC. The full variable domain, its missing parts supplied by reference TRBV19 and TRBJ2-1, is DGGITQSPKYLFRKEGQNVTLSCEQNLNHDAMYWYRQDPGQGLRLIYYSQIVNDFQKGDIAEGYSVSREKKESFPLTVTSAQKNPTAFYLCASSPGSGQYNEQFFGPGTRLTVL.

In its sample, this clonotype was seen a few times. This sequence joins TRBV25-1 and TRBJ2-6; tentatively, D is TRBD2 (7 bases). The CDR3 sequence is 14 residues long. CDR1 MGHDK and CDR2 SYGVNS come from the germline V gene. Trimming cost V 6 bases and J 2 bases, with 8 bases left between them. CDR3 coding DNA: TGTGCCAGCAGAGGGGGGGCTGGGGCCAACGTCCTGACTTTC. It codes for CASRGGAGANVLTF.

The CDR3 DNA sequence: TGTGCCAGCAGTAGAAGCAGAAACCTCATGAACACTGAAGCTTTCTTT. It translates to CASSRSRNLMNTEAFF. J is TRBJ1-1 and V is TRBV2, with unresolved D. V lost 5 bases, J lost 0 bases, and 16 bases lay in between. The germline V gene has CDR1 SNHLY and CDR2 FYNNEI. This CDR3 has 16 residues. The full variable domain, its missing parts supplied by reference TRBV2 and TRBJ1-1, is EPEVTQTPSHQVTQMGQEVILRCVPISNHLYFYWYRQILGQKVEFLVSFYNNEISEKSEIFDDQFSVERPDGSNFTLKIRSTKLEDSAMYFCASSRSRNLMNTEAFFGQGTRLTVV.

Only a few counts were recorded for this clonotype. This chain links TRBV11-2 with TRBJ2-7; 7 bases match TRBD1. The junction had 10 bases not matched to a gene; V was cut back by 4 bases and J by 7 bases. CDR3 size: 14 residues. The germline V gene has CDR1 SGHAT and CDR2 FQNNGV. CDR3 loop: CASSSVRQGREQYF. CDR3 bases: TGTGCCAGCAGCTCCGTCCGACAGGGAAGGGAGCAGTACTTC.

The gene calls are TRBV19 and TRBJ2-7; 10 bases map to TRBD2. Trimming took 8 bases from V and 0 from J; bases not matched to a gene: 16. The CDR3 contains 18 residues. Germline V CDR1 and CDR2: LNHDA, SQIVND (reference sequence). Here the CDR3 reads CASSVMASGGYYSYEQYF. CDR3 DNA sequence: TGTGCCAGTTCCGTCATGGCTAGCGGGGGCTACTACTCCTACGAGCAGTACTTC.

This clonotype was counted between two and nine times. The chain uses TRBV6-2 or TRBV6-3 and TRBJ2-2; tentatively, D is TRBD1 (5 bases). The CDR3 consists of 13 residues. Trimming stripped 7 bases from V and 4 bases from J, with 10 bases between. Germline lookup yields CDR1 MNHEY and CDR2 SVGEGT. This chain's CDR3 is CASNRQFTGELFF. The CDR3 DNA is TGTGCCAGCAATAGACAGTTCACCGGGGAGCTGTTTTTT.

The gene calls are TRBV4-2 and TRBJ2-3; 9 nucleotides agree with TRBD2. Trimming cost V 5 bases and J 4 bases; bases outside gene matches: 4. The CDR3 has 14 amino acids. The germline gives CDR1 LGHNA, CDR2 YNFKEQ. CDR3: CASSGRGGSDTQYF. Here the CDR3 DNA reads TGTGCCAGCAGCGGGCGGGGGGGGTCAGATACGCAGTATTTT.

This clonotype was seen only a few times. The rearrangement links TRBV20-1 to TRBJ1-5; D may be TRBD1 (6 bases). Germline V gene lookup returns CDR1 DFQATT and CDR2 SNEGSKA (reference sequence). The length of the CDR3 is 15 residues. Trimming took 7 bases from V and 0 from J, leaving 16 bases between them. The CDR3 sequence: CSVPPQGLSNQPQHF. The CDR3 region has the DNA TGCAGTGTTCCCCCACAGGGTCTTAGCAATCAGCCCCAGCATTTT.

The chain uses TRBV10-1 and TRBJ2-1; TRBD1 matches at 7 bases. The germline V gene encodes CDR1 WNHNN and CDR2 SYGVQD (reference sequence). Trimming at V came to 6 bases and at J to 4 bases, leaving 12 bases not matched to a gene. The CDR3 contains 16 residues. CDR3 DNA: TGCGCCAGCAGCCCCCTTAAGGACAGGAGGTACAATGAGCAGTTCTTC. Residues: CASSPLKDRRYNEQFF.

This clonotype was seen a handful of times. The chain joins TRBV6-2 or TRBV6-3 to TRBJ2-7, with D tentatively TRBD2 (5 bases). Between the trimmed V and J ends, which lost 0 bases and 0 bases, there was a span of 15 bases. CDR1 is MNHEY and CDR2 is SVGEGT in the germline V gene. The CDR3 loop spans 17 amino acids. CDR3: CASSYSRSPGSSYEQYF. CDR3 sequence (DNA): TGTGCCAGCAGTTACTCGCGGTCCCCGGGGAGCTCCTACGAGCAGTACTTC.

This clonotype appeared a few times. The V and J genes are TRBV4-2 and TRBJ2-5; 8 bases are a match to TRBD2. The CDR3 length is 17 residues. From germline, CDR1 is LGHNA and CDR2 YNFKEQ. The V segment lost 0 bases and the J segment 1 base; nucleotides outside the gene matches: 7. CDR3 DNA: TGTGCCAGCAGCCAAGATGGGCCGGGGGGGTCCCAAGAGACCCAGTACTTC. It is translated as CASSQDGPGGSQETQYF.

This clonotype was detected only a few times. V usage is TRBV29-1 and J usage is TRBJ2-1, with D perhaps TRBD1 (6 bases). This CDR3 contains 14 residues. Germline V CDR1 and CDR2: SQVTM, ANQGSEA. Trimming took off 5 bases at V and 0 bases at J, with 11 bases between the two ends. The CDR3 nucleotides are TGCAGCGTTTGGGGCAGGGGCTCCTACAATGAGCAGTTCTTC. Its translation is CSVWGRGSYNEQFF.

Notes on this clonotype: The junction shows a germline mismatch at one end, possibly a read error. The chain joins TRBV5-3 to TRBJ1-3; TRBD1 aligns across 7 bases. TRBV5-3 is noted as an ORF with a role that remains uncertain. The CDR3 extends over 15 amino acids. The CDR3 region has the DNA TGTGCCAGCAGCTTAGATGGACAGGAAGGAAACACCATATATTTT. It yields the protein CASSLDGQEGNTIYF.

The chain couples TRBV29-1 to TRBJ2-7; 7 bases are a match to TRBD2. Germline CDR1 and CDR2: SQVTM and ANQGSEA. CDR3 length equals 13 residues. The junction had 6 bases not matched to a gene; V was cut back by 5 bases and J by 2 bases. This CDR3 reads CSVFGLDPYEQYF. CDR3 nucleotide sequence: TGCAGCGTTTTCGGACTAGACCCCTACGAGCAGTACTTC.

This clonotype was counted only a few times. The V and J genes are TRBV7-9 and TRBJ2-1, with TRBD2 matching 10 bases. With 4 bases clipped from V and 4 bases from J, the junction kept 4 bases outside the gene matches. Germline lookup yields CDR1 SEHNR and CDR2 FQNEAQ (reference sequence). The CDR3 has 15 residues. The CDR3 reads CASSSTSGEYNEQFF. The CDR3 DNA sequence: TGTGCCAGCAGCTCCACTAGCGGGGAGTACAATGAGCAGTTCTTC.

The chain carries TRBV7-2 and TRBJ1-2, with 8 bases lining up with TRBD1. This CDR3 is 16 amino acids long. The germline gives CDR1 SGHTA, CDR2 FQGNSA. After removal of 0 bases from V and 2 bases from J, the junction contained 5 bases not matched to a gene. CDR3 in amino acids: CASSLAHGTGNYGYTF. In DNA, the CDR3 is TGTGCCAGCAGCTTAGCCCATGGGACAGGCAACTATGGCTACACCTTC.

In this sample, this clonotype turned up once. V is TRBV18 and J is TRBJ2-5; TRBD1 agrees at 8 bases. This CDR3 comprises 17 residues. V lost 3 bases and J lost 2; bases outside the gene matches: 11. CDR1 is KGHSH, CDR2 LQKENI, per germline. CDR3: CASSPARVQGAQETQYF. The DNA of the CDR3 is TGTGCCAGCTCACCGGCCCGGGTCCAGGGGGCACAAGAGACCCAGTACTTC. The entire variable domain, with the rest obtained from reference TRBV18 and TRBJ2-5, is as follows: NAGVMQNPRHLVRRRGQEARLRCSPMKGHSHVYWYRQLPEEGLKFMVYLQKENIIDESGMPKERFSAEFPKEGPSILRIQQVVRGDSAAYFCASSPARVQGAQETQYFGPGTRLLVL.

This clonotype appeared once. The rearrangement joins TRBV6-2 or TRBV6-3 to TRBJ1-5; TRBD1 aligns across 8 bases. Germline lookup yields CDR1 MNHEY and CDR2 SVGEGT. The V and J ends lost 5 bases and 9 bases, in that order; junction bases with no gene match: 9. CDR3 size: 14 residues. The CDR3 DNA reads as TGTGCCAGCAGTAAGCTAGGGACAGGACGGCCCCAGCATTTT. Translation: CASSKLGTGRPQHF.